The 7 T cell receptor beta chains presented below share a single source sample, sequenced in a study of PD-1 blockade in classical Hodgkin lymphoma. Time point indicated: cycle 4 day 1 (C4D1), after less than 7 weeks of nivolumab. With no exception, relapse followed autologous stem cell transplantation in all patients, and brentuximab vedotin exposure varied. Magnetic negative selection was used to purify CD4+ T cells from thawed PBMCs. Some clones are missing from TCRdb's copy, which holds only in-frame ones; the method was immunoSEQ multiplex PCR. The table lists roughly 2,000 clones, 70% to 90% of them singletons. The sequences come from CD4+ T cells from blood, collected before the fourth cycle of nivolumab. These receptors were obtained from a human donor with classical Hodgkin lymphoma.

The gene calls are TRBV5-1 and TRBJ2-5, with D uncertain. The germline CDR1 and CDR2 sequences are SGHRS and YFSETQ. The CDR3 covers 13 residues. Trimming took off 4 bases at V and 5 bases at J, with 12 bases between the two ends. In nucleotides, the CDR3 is TGCGCCAGCAGCGCCTTCGGTGGGGAGACCCAGTACTTC. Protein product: CASSAFGGETQYF.

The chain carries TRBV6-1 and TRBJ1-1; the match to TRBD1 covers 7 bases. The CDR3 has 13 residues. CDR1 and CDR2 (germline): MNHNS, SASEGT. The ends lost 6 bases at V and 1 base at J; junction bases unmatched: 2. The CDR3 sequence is CASSGQANTEAFF. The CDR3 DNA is TGTGCCAGCAGCGGACAGGCGAACACTGAAGCTTTCTTT.

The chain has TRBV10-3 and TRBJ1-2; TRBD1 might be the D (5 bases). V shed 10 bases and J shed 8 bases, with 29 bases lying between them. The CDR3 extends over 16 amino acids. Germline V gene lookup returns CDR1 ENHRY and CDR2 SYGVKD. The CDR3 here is CATKALQDRRAGGYTF. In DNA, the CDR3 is TGTGCCACTAAGGCCTTACAGGATAGACGGGCGGGCGGCTACACCTTC.

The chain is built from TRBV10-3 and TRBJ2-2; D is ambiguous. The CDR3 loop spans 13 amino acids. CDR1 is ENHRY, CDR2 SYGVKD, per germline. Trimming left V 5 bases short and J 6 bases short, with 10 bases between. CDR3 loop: CAISSSKPGELFF. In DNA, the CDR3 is TGTGCCATCAGTTCTTCTAAGCCCGGGGAGCTGTTTTTT.

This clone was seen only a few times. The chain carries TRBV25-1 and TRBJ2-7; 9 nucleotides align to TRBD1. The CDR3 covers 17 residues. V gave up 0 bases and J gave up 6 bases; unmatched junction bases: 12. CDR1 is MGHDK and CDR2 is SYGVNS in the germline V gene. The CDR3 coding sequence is TGTGCCAGCAGTGAATACGGGGGGTACAGGGGGCACTTCGAGCAGTACTTC. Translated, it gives CASSEYGGYRGHFEQYF.

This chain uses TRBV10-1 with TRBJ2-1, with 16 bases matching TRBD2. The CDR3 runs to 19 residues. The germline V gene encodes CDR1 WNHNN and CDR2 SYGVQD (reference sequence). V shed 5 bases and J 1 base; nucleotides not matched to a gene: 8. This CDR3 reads CASSMGLAGGPLSYNEQFF. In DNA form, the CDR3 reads TGCGCCAGCAGTATGGGACTAGCGGGGGGGCCTCTATCCTACAATGAGCAGTTCTTC.

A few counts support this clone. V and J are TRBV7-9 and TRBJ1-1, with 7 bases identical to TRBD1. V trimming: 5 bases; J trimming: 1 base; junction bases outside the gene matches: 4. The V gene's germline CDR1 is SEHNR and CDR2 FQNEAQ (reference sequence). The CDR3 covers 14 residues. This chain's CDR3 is CASSTRTGNTEAFF. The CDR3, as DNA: TGTGCCAGCAGCACGAGGACAGGGAACACTGAAGCTTTCTTT.